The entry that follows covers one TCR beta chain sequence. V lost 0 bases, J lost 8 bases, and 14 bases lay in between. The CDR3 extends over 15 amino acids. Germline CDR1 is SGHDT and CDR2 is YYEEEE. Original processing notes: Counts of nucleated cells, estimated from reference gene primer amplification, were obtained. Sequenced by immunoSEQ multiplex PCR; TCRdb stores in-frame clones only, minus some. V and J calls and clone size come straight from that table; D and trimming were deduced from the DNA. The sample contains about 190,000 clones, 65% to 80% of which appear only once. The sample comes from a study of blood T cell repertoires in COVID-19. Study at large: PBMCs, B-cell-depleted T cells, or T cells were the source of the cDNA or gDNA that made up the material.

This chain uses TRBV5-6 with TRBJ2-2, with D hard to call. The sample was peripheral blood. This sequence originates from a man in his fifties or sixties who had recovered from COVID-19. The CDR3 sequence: CASSLGAYFTGELFF. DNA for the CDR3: TGTGCCAGCAGCTTGGGGGCTTACTTTACGGGGGAGCTGTTTTTT.